This T cell receptor beta chain was recovered during a study of T cells in Graves' hyperthyroidism and ophthalmopathy. Turning to the study itself: It was at initial diagnosis, before any treatment, that peripheral blood was collected.

Ophthalmopathy patients all had a Clinical Activity Score of at least 3, a NOSPECS grade of at least 4 and disease under 3 months old. Exclusion of patients followed from uncontrolled infection, other autoimmune disease, pregnancy or lactation. Using 10 ml of fresh peripheral blood, PBMCs were prepared. This clonotype has just a few counts. RNA transcripts gave rise to amplified TCR beta CDR3 regions. Primed by the HTBI set, a first-round RT-PCR was run on the TCR CDR3. TCRdb itself ran the multiplex PCR reads through MiXCR, one entry per CDR3 protein. The sample has approximately 620,000 distinct CDR3 sequences, approximately 15% seen once; the top ten hold around 3.3%. The receptor comes from a woman aged 40 to 49 with Graves' ophthalmopathy. Sequences were obtained from blood.

CDR3 nucleotide sequence: TGCAGTGGGACTAGCCGGGAGACCCAGTACTTC. This encodes CSGTSRETQYF. The chain is built from TRBV20-1 and TRBJ2-5; 8 nucleotides agree with TRBD2. CDR3 length: 11 residues. Germline V gene lookup returns CDR1 DFQATT and CDR2 SNEGSKA (reference sequence). V lost 7 bases and J lost 5; bases outside the gene matches: 3.